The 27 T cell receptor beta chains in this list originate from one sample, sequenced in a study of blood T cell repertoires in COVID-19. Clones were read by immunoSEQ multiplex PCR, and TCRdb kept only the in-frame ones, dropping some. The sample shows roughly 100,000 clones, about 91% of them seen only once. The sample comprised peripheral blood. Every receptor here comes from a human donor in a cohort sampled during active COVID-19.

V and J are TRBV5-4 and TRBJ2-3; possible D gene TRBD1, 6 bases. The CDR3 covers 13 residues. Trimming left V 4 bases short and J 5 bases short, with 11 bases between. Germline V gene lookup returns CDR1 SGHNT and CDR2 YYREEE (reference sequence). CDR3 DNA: TGTGCCAGCAGCCCGGTAGGGGGAGATACGCAGTATTTT. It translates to CASSPVGGDTQYF.

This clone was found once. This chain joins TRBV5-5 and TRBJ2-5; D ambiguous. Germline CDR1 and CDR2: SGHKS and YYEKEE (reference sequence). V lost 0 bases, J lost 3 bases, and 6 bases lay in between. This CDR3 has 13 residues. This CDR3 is CASSLDLKETQYF. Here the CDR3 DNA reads TGTGCCAGCAGCTTGGACTTAAAAGAGACCCAGTACTTC. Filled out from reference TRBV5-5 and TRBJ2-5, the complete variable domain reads DAGVTQSPTHLIKTRGQQVTLRCSPISGHKSVSWYQQVLGQGPQFIFQYYEKEERGRGNFPDRFSARQFPNYSSELNVNALLLGDSALYLCASSLDLKETQYFGPGTRLLVL.

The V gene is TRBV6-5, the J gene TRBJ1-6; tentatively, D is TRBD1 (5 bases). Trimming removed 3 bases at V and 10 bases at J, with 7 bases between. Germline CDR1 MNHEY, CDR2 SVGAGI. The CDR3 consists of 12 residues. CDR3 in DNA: TGTGCCAGCAGTTATCAGGGATCACCCCTCCACTTT. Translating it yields CASSYQGSPLHF.

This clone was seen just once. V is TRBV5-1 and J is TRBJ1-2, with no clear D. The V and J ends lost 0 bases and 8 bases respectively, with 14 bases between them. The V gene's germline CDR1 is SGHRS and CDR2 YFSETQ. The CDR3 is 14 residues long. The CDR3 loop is CASSLGELAGGYTF. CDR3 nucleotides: TGCGCCAGCAGCTTGGGGGAGTTAGCAGGCGGCTACACCTTC. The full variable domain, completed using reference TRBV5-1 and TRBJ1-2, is KAGVTQTPRYLIKTRGQQVTLSCSPISGHRSVSWYQQTPGQGLQFLFEYFSETQRNKGNFPGRFSGRQFSNSRSEMNVSTLELGDSALYLCASSLGELAGGYTFGSGTRLTVV.

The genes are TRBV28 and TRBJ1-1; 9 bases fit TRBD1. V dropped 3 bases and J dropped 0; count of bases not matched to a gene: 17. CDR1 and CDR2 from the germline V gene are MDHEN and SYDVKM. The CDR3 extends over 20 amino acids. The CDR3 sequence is CASSFPKKYRGRVVNTEAFF. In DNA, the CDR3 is TGTGCCAGCAGTTTCCCAAAAAAATACAGGGGGCGAGTCGTGAACACTGAAGCTTTCTTT.

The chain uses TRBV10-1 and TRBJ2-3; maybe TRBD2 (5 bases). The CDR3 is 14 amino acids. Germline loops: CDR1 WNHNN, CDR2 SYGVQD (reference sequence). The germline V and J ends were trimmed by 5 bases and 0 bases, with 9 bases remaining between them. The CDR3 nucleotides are TGCGCCAGCAGTATTGGGAGAAGCACAGATACGCAGTATTTT. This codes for CASSIGRSTDTQYF.

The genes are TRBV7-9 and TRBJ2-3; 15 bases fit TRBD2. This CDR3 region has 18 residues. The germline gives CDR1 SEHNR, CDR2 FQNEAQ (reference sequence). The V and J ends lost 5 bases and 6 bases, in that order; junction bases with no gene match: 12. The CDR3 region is CASSALMGLAGGGDTQYF. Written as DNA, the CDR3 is TGTGCCAGCAGCGCCCTAATGGGACTAGCGGGGGGCGGGGATACGCAGTATTTT.

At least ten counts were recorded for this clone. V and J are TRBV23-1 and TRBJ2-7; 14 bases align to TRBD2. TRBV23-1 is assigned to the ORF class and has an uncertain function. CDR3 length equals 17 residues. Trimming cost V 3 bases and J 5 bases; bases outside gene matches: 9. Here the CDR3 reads CASSHEGPGLAGDEQYF. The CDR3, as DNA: TGCGCCAGCAGTCACGAGGGACCGGGACTAGCGGGAGACGAGCAGTACTTC.

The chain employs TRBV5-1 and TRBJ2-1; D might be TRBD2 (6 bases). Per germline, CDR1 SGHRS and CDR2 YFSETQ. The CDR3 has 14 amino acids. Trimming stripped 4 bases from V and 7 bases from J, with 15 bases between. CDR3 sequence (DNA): TGCGCCAGCAGCCCCGGTGTGGGGGGTAATGAGCAGTTCTTC. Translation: CASSPGVGGNEQFF.

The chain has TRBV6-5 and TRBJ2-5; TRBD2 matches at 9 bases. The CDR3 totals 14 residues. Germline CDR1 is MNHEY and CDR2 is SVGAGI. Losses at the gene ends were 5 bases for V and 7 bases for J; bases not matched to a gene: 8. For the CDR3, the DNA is TGTGCCAGCAGTAGACTAGCGGCTGGGGGGACCCAGTACTTC. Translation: CASSRLAAGGTQYF.

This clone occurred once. This chain's CDR3 is CAWRLAGNEKLFF. The CDR3 DNA sequence: TGTGCCTGGAGGTTAGCTGGTAATGAAAAACTGTTTTTT. The chain combines TRBV30 with TRBJ1-4; no clear D. The CDR3 length is 13 residues. V was clipped by 3 bases and J by 4 bases, with 9 bases between them. Germline V lookup: CDR1 GTSNPN, CDR2 SVGIG (reference sequence).

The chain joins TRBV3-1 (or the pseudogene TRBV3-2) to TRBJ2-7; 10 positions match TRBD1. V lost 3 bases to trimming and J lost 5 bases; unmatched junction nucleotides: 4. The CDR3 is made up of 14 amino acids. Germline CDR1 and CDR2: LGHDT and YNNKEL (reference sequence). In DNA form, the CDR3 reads TGTGCCAGCAGCCATTGGGACAGGGGTAACGAGCAGTACTTC. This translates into CASSHWDRGNEQYF.

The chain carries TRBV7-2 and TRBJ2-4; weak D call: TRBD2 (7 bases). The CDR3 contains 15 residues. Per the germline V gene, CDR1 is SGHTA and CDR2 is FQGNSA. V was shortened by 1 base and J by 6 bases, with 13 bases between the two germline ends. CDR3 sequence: CASSLGGGGGNIQYF. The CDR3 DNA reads TGTGCCAGCAGCTTAGGGGGAGGGGGAGGAAACATTCAGTACTTC. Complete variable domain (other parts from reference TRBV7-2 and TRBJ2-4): GAGVSQSPSNKVTEKGKDVELRCDPISGHTALYWYRQSLGQGLEFLIYFQGNSAPDKSGLPSDRFSAERTGGSVSTLTIQRTQQEDSAVYLCASSLGGGGGNIQYFGAGTRLSVL.

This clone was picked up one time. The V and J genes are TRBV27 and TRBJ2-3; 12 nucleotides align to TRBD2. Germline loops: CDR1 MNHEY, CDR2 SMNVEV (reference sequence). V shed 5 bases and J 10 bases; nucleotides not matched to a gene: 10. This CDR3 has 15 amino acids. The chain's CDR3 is CASSRTSGALRAQYF. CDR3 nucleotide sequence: TGTGCCAGCAGTCGGACTAGCGGGGCCTTGCGGGCGCAGTATTTT.

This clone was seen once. CDR3 DNA: TGTGCCAGCAGCTTGGCCGTAGTTCAACCTAACTATGGCTACACCTTC. It specifies CASSLAVVQPNYGYTF. The chain joins TRBV5-6 to TRBJ1-2; D is unclear. Deletions cut 0 bases from V and 0 bases from J, with 12 bases between. Germline lookup yields CDR1 SGHDT and CDR2 YYEEEE. The CDR3 has 16 residues.

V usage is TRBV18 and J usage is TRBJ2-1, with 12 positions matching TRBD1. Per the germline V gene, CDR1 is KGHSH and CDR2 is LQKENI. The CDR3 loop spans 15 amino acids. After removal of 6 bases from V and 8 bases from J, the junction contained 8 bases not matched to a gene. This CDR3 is CASSQPGQGAYEQFF. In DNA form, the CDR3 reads TGTGCCAGCTCGCAACCGGGACAGGGGGCTTATGAGCAGTTCTTC.

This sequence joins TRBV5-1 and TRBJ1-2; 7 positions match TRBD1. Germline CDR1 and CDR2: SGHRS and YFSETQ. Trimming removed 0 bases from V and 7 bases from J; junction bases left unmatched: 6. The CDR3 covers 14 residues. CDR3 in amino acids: CASSLAQGGSGYTF. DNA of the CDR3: TGCGCCAGCAGCTTGGCCCAGGGGGGTAGTGGCTACACCTTC.

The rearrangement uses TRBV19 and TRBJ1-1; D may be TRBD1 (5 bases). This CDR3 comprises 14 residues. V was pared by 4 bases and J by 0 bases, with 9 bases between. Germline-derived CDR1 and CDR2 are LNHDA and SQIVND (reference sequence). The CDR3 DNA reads TGTGCCAGTAGTACAGGGATGATGAACACTGAAGCTTTCTTT. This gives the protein CASSTGMMNTEAFF.

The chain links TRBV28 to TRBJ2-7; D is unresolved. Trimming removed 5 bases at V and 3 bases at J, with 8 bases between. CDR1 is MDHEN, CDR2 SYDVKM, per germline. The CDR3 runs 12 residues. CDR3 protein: CASSPHIYEQYF. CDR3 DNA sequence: TGTGCCAGCAGTCCACATATCTACGAGCAGTACTTC.

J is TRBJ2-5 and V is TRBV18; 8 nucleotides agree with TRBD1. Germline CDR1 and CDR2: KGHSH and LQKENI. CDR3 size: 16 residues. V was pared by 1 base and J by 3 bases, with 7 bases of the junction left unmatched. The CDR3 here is CASSPRLTGGKETQYF. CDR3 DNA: TGTGCCAGCTCACCACGTTTAACAGGGGGGAAAGAGACCCAGTACTTC.

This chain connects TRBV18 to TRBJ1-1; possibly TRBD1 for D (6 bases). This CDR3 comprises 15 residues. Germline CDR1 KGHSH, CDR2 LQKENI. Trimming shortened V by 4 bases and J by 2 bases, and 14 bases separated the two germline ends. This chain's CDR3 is CASSRQTGFNTEAFF. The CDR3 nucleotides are TGTGCCAGCTCACGACAAACAGGGTTTAACACTGAAGCTTTCTTT.

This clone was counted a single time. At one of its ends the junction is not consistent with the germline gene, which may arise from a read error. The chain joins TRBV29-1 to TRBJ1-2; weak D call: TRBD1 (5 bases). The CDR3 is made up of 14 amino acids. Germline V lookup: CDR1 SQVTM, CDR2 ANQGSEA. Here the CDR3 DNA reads TGCAGCGTCGAAGACAGACTTCGCCTCTATGGCTACACCTTC. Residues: CSVEDRLRLYGYTF.

The chain's CDR3 is CASSQEMGVYEQYF. The CDR3, as DNA: TGCGCCAGCAGCCAAGAGATGGGAGTCTACGAGCAGTACTTC. The chain employs TRBV4-1 and TRBJ2-7, with D maybe TRBD2 (5 bases). There are 14 residues in the CDR3. Between the trimmed V and J ends, which lost 0 bases and 3 bases, there was a span of 9 bases. Germline values: CDR1 MGHRA, CDR2 YSYEKL.

This CDR3 reads CASSSPSRADTQYF. The CDR3 region has the DNA TGTGCCAGCAGCTCCCCTTCTCGGGCAGATACGCAGTATTTT. This rearrangement joins TRBV7-3 to TRBJ2-3; no definite D call. V lost 4 bases, J lost 4 bases, and 12 bases lay in between. Germline loops: CDR1 SGHTA, CDR2 FQGTGA. CDR3 length equals 14 residues.

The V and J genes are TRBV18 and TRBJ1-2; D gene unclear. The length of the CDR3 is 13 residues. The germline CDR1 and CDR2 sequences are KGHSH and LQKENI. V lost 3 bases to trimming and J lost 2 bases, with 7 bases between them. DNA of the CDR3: TGTGCCAGCTCACCCGCCGGGAACTATGGCTACACCTTC. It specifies CASSPAGNYGYTF. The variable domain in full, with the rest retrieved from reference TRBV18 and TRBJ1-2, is NAGVMQNPRHLVRRRGQEARLRCSPMKGHSHVYWYRQLPEEGLKFMVYLQKENIIDESGMPKERFSAEFPKEGPSILRIQQVVRGDSAAYFCASSPAGNYGYTFGSGTRLTVV.

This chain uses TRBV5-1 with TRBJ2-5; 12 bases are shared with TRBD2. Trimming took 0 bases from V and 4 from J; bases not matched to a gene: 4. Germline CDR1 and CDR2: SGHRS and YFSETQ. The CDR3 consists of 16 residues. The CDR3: CASSLALAGGSETQYF. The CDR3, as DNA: TGCGCCAGCAGCTTGGCACTAGCGGGGGGTTCAGAGACCCAGTACTTC.

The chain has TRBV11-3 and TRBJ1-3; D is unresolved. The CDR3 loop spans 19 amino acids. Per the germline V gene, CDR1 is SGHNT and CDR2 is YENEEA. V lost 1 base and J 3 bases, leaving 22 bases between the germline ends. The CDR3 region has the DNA TGTGCCAGCAGCTTAGTCCCAGTGGTAATCATATCCCTTGGAAACACCATATATTTT. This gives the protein CASSLVPVVIISLGNTIYF.